Below are 27 T cell receptor beta chains sequenced from a single sample in a study of response to subunit inactivated influenza vaccine. A single record per CDR3 protein comes from TCRdb applying MiXCR to the RT-PCR reads. The sample has fewer than 650,000 distinct CDR3 sequences, under 15% seen once. Sequencing used PBMCs from blood, obtained roughly 46 days after vaccination. The receptors were gathered from a man aged 50 to 60 who received an inactivated influenza vaccine.

This clonotype was observed a few times. The DNA of the CDR3 is TGTGCCAGCAGCCTTCCTTACACGGATTCCTACAATGAGCAGTTCTTC. Its protein product is CASSLPYTDSYNEQFF. This sequence joins TRBV5-6 and TRBJ2-1; D gene uncertain. The germline CDR1 and CDR2 sequences are SGHDT and YYEEEE. The germline V and J ends were trimmed by 4 bases and 1 base, with 15 bases remaining between them. The length of the CDR3 is 16 residues.

Only a few counts were recorded for this clonotype. The chain joins TRBV20-1 to TRBJ1-1; 7 bases match TRBD1. This CDR3 contains 16 residues. Trimming removed 3 bases from V and 0 bases from J; junction bases left unmatched: 10. Germline V gives CDR1 DFQATT, CDR2 SNEGSKA (reference sequence). The CDR3 DNA reads as TGCAGTGCTAGCTTTTATGGGACAGCGATGAACACTGAAGCTTTCTTT. It translates to CSASFYGTAMNTEAFF.

V and J are TRBV29-1 and TRBJ2-5; 12 bases line up with TRBD2. Germline CDR1 reads SQVTM; CDR2 reads ANQGSEA. This CDR3 spans 14 amino acids. V trimming: 4 bases; J trimming: 1 base; junction bases outside the gene matches: 1. DNA of the CDR3: TGCAGCGTTGGGACTAGCGGGGTCCAAGAGACCCAGTACTTC. This translates into CSVGTSGVQETQYF.

The chain couples TRBV6-2 or TRBV6-3 to TRBJ2-1; TRBD2 agrees at 8 bases. Trimming at V came to 6 bases and at J to 7 bases, leaving 14 bases not matched to a gene. The CDR3 runs to 16 residues. The germline V gene encodes CDR1 MNHEY and CDR2 SVGEGT. The CDR3 DNA reads as TGTGCCAGCAGCTCCCTTGGGACTAGTGTTTATAATGAGCAGTTCTTC. It is translated as CASSSLGTSVYNEQFF.

This clonotype was seen only a few times. The CDR3 carries no conserved terminal phenylalanine or tryptophan, so it likely arises from a read error. The DNA is left out, because the CDR3 cannot be placed on it with certainty; the CDR3 is given as TCRdb lists it. V gene TRBV5-1 combines with J gene TRBJ1-1. The length of the CDR3 is 16 amino acids, counting both ends. Germline V lookup: CDR1 SGHRS, CDR2 YFSETQ. This CDR3 reads CASSFPPSPVGSNGLC.

The CDR3 loop reads CASSLGLLAASYNEQFF. The CDR3 nucleotides are TGCGCCAGCAGCTTGGGCCTACTAGCGGCTTCCTACAATGAGCAGTTCTTC. V and J are TRBV5-1 and TRBJ2-1; 8 bases line up with TRBD2. The germline V gene encodes CDR1 SGHRS and CDR2 YFSETQ. The CDR3 contains 17 residues. Trimming took 0 bases from V and 1 from J; bases not matched to a gene: 6. Drawing the rest from reference TRBV5-1 and TRBJ2-1, the complete variable domain is KAGVTQTPRYLIKTRGQQVTLSCSPISGHRSVSWYQQTPGQGLQFLFEYFSETQRNKGNFPGRFSGRQFSNSRSEMNVSTLELGDSALYLCASSLGLLAASYNEQFFGPGTRLTVL.

The genes are TRBV5-1 and TRBJ2-1; D is ambiguous. Trimming pared 5 bases from V and 7 bases from J, leaving 7 bases between. The CDR3 runs to 11 residues. Germline V gene lookup returns CDR1 SGHRS and CDR2 YFSETQ. CDR3 DNA: TGCGCCAGCAGGACGAGTAATGAGCAGTTCTTC. It encodes CASRTSNEQFF.

This clonotype occurred a few times. The J gene is TRBJ2-5, the V gene TRBV7-2, with 10 bases matching TRBD2. In germline, CDR1 is SGHTA, CDR2 FQGNSA. The CDR3 loop spans 16 amino acids. Trimming at V came to 5 bases and at J to 5 bases, leaving 11 bases not matched to a gene. The CDR3: CASSQTSGVGGETQYF. CDR3 nucleotides: TGTGCCAGCAGCCAAACTAGCGGGGTTGGGGGGGAGACCCAGTACTTC.

This clonotype was detected only a few times. The V call is TRBV14, the J call TRBJ2-7; the D is unclear. Trimming pared 4 bases from V and 1 base from J, leaving 8 bases between. The length of the CDR3 is 13 residues. The germline gives CDR1 SGHDN, CDR2 FVKESK. The CDR3, as DNA: TGTGCCAGCAGCCCGCAGAATTCCTACGAGCAGTACTTC. Amino acid sequence: CASSPQNSYEQYF.

The sample holds a few counts of this clonotype. Here the CDR3 DNA reads TGCAGTGCTAGAGTGGGATACCAAGAGACCCAGTACTTC. This sequence encodes CSARVGYQETQYF. The chain is built from TRBV20-1 and TRBJ2-5; D is unresolved. Trimming cost V 1 base and J 0 bases, with 6 bases left between them. There are 13 residues in the CDR3. CDR1 and CDR2 from the germline V gene are DFQATT and SNEGSKA (reference sequence).

This clonotype was seen a handful of times. This chain connects TRBV7-6 to TRBJ2-1; D unresolved. This CDR3 is built from 17 residues. CDR1 is SGHVS, CDR2 FNYEAQ, per germline. With 6 bases removed from V and 8 bases from J, the gap between germline ends came to 26 bases. In nucleotides, the CDR3 is TGTGCCAGCAGTTTTCCACTCACCGGGCCCAATCCCGATGAGCAGTTCTTC. Its protein is CASSFPLTGPNPDEQFF.

V usage is TRBV20-1 and J usage is TRBJ2-5; D remains unclear. Per germline, CDR1 DFQATT and CDR2 SNEGSKA (reference sequence). V was pared by 3 bases and J by 4 bases, with 6 bases between. CDR3 length equals 11 residues. CDR3 amino acids: CSASRIETQYF. The CDR3 DNA reads as TGCAGTGCTAGTCGAATAGAGACCCAGTACTTC.

J is TRBJ1-6 and V is TRBV5-1; 7 nucleotides align to TRBD1. Germline-derived CDR1 and CDR2 are SGHRS and YFSETQ. V was pared by 4 bases and J by 7 bases, with 11 bases of the junction left unmatched. The CDR3 is 16 amino acids. This chain's CDR3 is CASSQTGDLGNSPLHF. DNA of the CDR3: TGCGCCAGCAGCCAAACAGGGGACCTCGGGAATTCACCCCTCCACTTT.

This clonotype has only a few counts. This sequence joins TRBV3-1 and TRBJ2-5; 12 nucleotides agree with TRBD2. This CDR3 comprises 14 residues. Germline V gene lookup returns CDR1 LGHDT and CDR2 YNNKEL (reference sequence). The V gene end was trimmed by 7 bases and the J gene end by 2 bases; junction bases not matched to a gene: 2. CDR3 in amino acids: CASTGLAGQETQYF. As DNA, the CDR3 is TGTGCCAGCACCGGACTAGCGGGACAAGAGACCCAGTACTTC.

This clonotype was found a few times. V usage is TRBV12-3 or TRBV12-4 and J usage is TRBJ2-2, with 8 bases matching TRBD2. After removal of 5 bases from V and 5 bases from J, the junction contained 7 bases not matched to a gene. The CDR3 loop spans 15 amino acids. CDR3 sequence reads: CASSRPPSGTGELFF. Written as DNA, the CDR3 is TGTGCCAGCAGTCGCCCCCCTAGCGGGACCGGGGAGCTGTTTTTT.

The chain is built from TRBV9 and TRBJ1-4; D gene uncertain. The CDR3 contains 13 residues. CDR1 SGDLS and CDR2 YYNGEE come from the germline V gene. V lost 0 bases and J 8 bases, leaving 8 bases between the germline ends. The CDR3, as DNA: TGTGCCAGCAGCGTAGCCCCCGGCGAAAAACTGTTTTTT. Its translation is CASSVAPGEKLFF.

The gene calls are TRBV4-1 and TRBJ2-1; the D is unclear. The CDR3 contains 16 residues. Between the trimmed V and J ends, which lost 0 bases and 0 bases, there was a span of 9 bases. Germline CDR1 MGHRA, CDR2 YSYEKL. This chain's CDR3 is CASSQDSSRSYNEQFF. DNA for the CDR3: TGCGCCAGCAGCCAAGATAGTTCCCGCTCCTACAATGAGCAGTTCTTC.

The chain employs TRBV20-1 and TRBJ1-4, with D hard to call. This CDR3 region has 13 residues. V lost 0 bases and J lost 4, with 6 bases in between. CDR1 and CDR2 from the germline V gene are DFQATT and SNEGSKA (reference sequence). CDR3 in DNA: TGCAGTGCTAGAGACAGGTTTAATGAAAAACTGTTTTTT. Translation gives CSARDRFNEKLFF.

This clonotype was detected only a few times. This chain links TRBV4-3 with TRBJ2-2; 13 bases match TRBD2. The germline V gene has CDR1 LGHNA and CDR2 YSLEER. The V gene end was trimmed by 5 bases and the J gene end by 4 bases; junction bases not matched to a gene: 4. CDR3 length: 16 amino acids. The CDR3 loop is CASSDGLAGVTGELFF. CDR3 nucleotide sequence: TGCGCCAGCAGCGATGGACTAGCGGGAGTCACCGGGGAGCTGTTTTTT.

This clonotype has at least ten counts. The chain recombines TRBV12-3 or TRBV12-4 with TRBJ2-3; 8 positions agree with TRBD1. The CDR3 is made up of 14 amino acids. V lost 3 bases to trimming and J lost 10 bases; unmatched junction nucleotides: 9. The CDR3 protein is CASSFRTGTGAQYF. In DNA, the CDR3 is TGTGCCAGCAGTTTTCGGACAGGGACTGGGGCGCAGTATTTT.

This clonotype has just a few counts. V is TRBV5-5 and J is TRBJ2-5, with D perhaps TRBD2 (5 bases). This CDR3 region has 14 residues. Germline V gene lookup returns CDR1 SGHKS and CDR2 YYEKEE (reference sequence). The germline V and J ends were trimmed by 3 bases and 4 bases, with 13 bases remaining between them. The CDR3 loop is CASSSDGRGETQYF. The CDR3, as DNA: TGTGCCAGCAGCTCGGACGGCCGGGGAGAGACCCAGTACTTC.

This clonotype was picked up many times. The chain uses TRBV6-5 and TRBJ2-1, with D possibly being TRBD1 (5 bases). Germline values: CDR1 MNHEY, CDR2 SVGAGI. The CDR3 length is 14 residues. Trimming took 1 base from V and 6 from J, leaving 10 bases between them. Here the CDR3 reads CASSYWQDSNEQFF. DNA of the CDR3: TGTGCCAGCAGTTACTGGCAAGACAGCAATGAGCAGTTCTTC.

This clonotype was detected a few times. The rearrangement links TRBV15 to TRBJ2-1; D call uncertain. The V gene's germline CDR1 is LNHNV and CDR2 YYDKDF (reference sequence). V lost 1 base to trimming and J lost 2 bases, with 9 bases between them. CDR3 length equals 15 residues. The CDR3 DNA sequence: TGTGCCACCAGCAGAGCTGGGAATGCCTACAATGAGCAGTTCTTC. Its protein product is CATSRAGNAYNEQFF.

The genes are TRBV4-3 and TRBJ2-7, with D possibly TRBD1 on 6 matching bases. V lost 0 bases, J lost 3 bases, and 12 bases lay in between. Germline CDR1 LGHNA, CDR2 YSLEER. This CDR3 is 15 amino acids long. The CDR3 region is CASSQEGRGVYEQYF. The CDR3, as DNA: TGCGCCAGCAGCCAAGAAGGCAGGGGAGTCTACGAGCAGTACTTC.

The rearrangement joins TRBV7-9 to TRBJ2-5; D might be TRBD1 (7 bases). Germline values: CDR1 SEHNR, CDR2 FQNEAQ (reference sequence). Trimming cost V 4 bases and J 5 bases, with 14 bases left between them. The length of the CDR3 is 14 residues. The DNA for the CDR3 is TGTGCCAGCAGCTCTCCAGGGGGGTTTGAGACCCAGTACTTC. Encoded protein: CASSSPGGFETQYF.

The table lists this clonotype with a few counts. The V call is TRBV5-5, the J call TRBJ2-2, with TRBD2 matching over 13 bases. The junction had 4 bases not matched to a gene; V was cut back by 4 bases and J by 4 bases. The CDR3 is 16 residues long. Per the germline V gene, CDR1 is SGHKS and CDR2 is YYEKEE (reference sequence). The CDR3 reads CASSIRTSGSTGELFF. CDR3 nucleotides: TGTGCCAGCAGCATAAGGACTAGCGGGAGCACCGGGGAGCTGTTTTTT.

The table lists this clonotype with many counts. The V and J genes are TRBV20-1 and TRBJ2-2; the D gene is possibly TRBD1 (7 bases). The CDR3 loop spans 16 amino acids. The germline V and J ends were trimmed by 3 bases and 6 bases, with 20 bases remaining between them. The germline V gene has CDR1 DFQATT and CDR2 SNEGSKA (reference sequence). The CDR3 spells CSARTSGGGSPGELFF. The DNA of the CDR3 is TGCAGTGCTAGGACATCAGGGGGAGGTAGTCCCGGGGAGCTGTTTTTT.